This T cell receptor beta chain emerged from a study of technical replicates of blood from a few donors. Libraries were prepared by immunoSEQ multiplex PCR; TCRdb keeps only in-frame clonotypes and omits some of them. The sample contains about 84,000 clones, approximately 93% of which appear only once. The CDR3 covers 16 residues. Trimming took off 0 bases at V and 0 bases at J, with 10 bases between the two ends. From germline, CDR1 is SGHNT and CDR2 YYREEE (reference sequence). This clonotype originated in a human donor in good health. The specimen was T cells isolated from PBMCs. The chain combines TRBV5-4 with TRBJ2-4, with TRBD2 as a possible D gene (7 bases). The CDR3 protein is CASSLGGGVAKNIQYF. In DNA form, the CDR3 reads TGTGCCAGCAGCTTGGGAGGGGGGGTAGCCAAAAACATTCAGTACTTC.